The rows below give T cell receptor beta chains drawn from one sample of a study of shared clonotypes between healthy human individuals. TCRdb's copy holds only in-frame clones and misses some; the assay was immunoSEQ multiplex PCR. The sample has more than 2 million clones, around 95% seen once. Specimen: naive CD4+ T cells sorted from blood. These receptors were taken from a man in his late teens or twenties in good health. Each CDR3 is given with its conserved first and last residue. A D gene is named only where the DNA matches it firmly. Only some rows state a clone size, as once, few, many or a class for expanded clones.

TRBD1	once	TRBJ1-1	12	TRBV5-1	TGCGCCAGCGGACAGGGAGGCACTGAAGCTTTCTTT	CASGQGGTEAFF
.	.	TRBJ1-5	14	TRBV5-1	TGCGCCAGCAGCTTGGACGGGGTCACTCAGCCCCAGCATTTT	CASSLDGVTQPQHF
.	.	TRBJ1-2	15	TRBV18	TGTGCCAGCTCACCAGAGGGGAGGAACATGGGAGGCTACACCTTC	CASSPEGRNMGGYTF
TRBD1	once	TRBJ1-3	14	TRBV10-3	TGTGCCATCAGCTTCGACAGGGCTGGAAACACCATATATTTT	CAISFDRAGNTIYF
TRBD1	.	TRBJ1-1	14	TRBV30	TGTGCCTGGAGCCGGACAGGGCTAAACACTGAAGCTTTCTTT	CAWSRTGLNTEAFF
TRBD1	few	TRBJ1-2	15	TRBV4-1	TGCGCCAGCAGCCAAGTGGACAGGACTTCCTATGGCTACACCTTC	CASSQVDRTSYGYTF
.	.	TRBJ1-1	13	TRBV18	TGTGCCAGCTCACAAAGGGTGGGCACTGAAGCTTTCTTT	CASSQRVGTEAFF
.	.	TRBJ2-5	9	TRBV6-1	TGTGCCAGCAAGAGGACCCAGTACTTC	CASKRTQYF
TRBD1	.	TRBJ2-3	14	TRBV28	TGTGCCAGTTACGGACAGGGGAAAGGAGATACGCAGTATTTT	CASYGQGKGDTQYF
.	.	TRBJ2-1	16	TRBV7-3	TGTGCCAGCAGTGCTGACCGCTTGAGCTCCTACAATGAGCAGTTCTTC	CASSADRLSSYNEQFF
.	.	TRBJ1-6	14	TRBV5-1	TGCGCCAGCAGCTCGGGGGGGAATAATTCACCCCTCCACTTT	CASSSGGNNSPLHF
.	.	TRBJ2-5	14	TRBV5-1	TGCGCCAGCAGCTTGGAATCCTCCCAAGAGACCCAGTACTTC	CASSLESSQETQYF
.	.	TRBJ2-5	13	TRBV30	TGTGCCTGGACTCGGGGCTTGCAAGAGACCCAGTACTTC	CAWTRGLQETQYF
TRBD1	once	TRBJ1-2	11	TRBV6-5	TGTGCCAGCAGTGGACAGGGTTCCTACACCTTC	CASSGQGSYTF
.	.	TRBJ2-7	13	TRBV27	TGTGCCAGCAGATCGACAGGATCCTACGAGCAGTACTTC	CASRSTGSYEQYF
.	.	TRBJ1-1	14	TRBV7-8	TGTGCCAGCAGCTTATCAGGGGCCAACACTGAAGCTTTCTTT	CASSLSGANTEAFF
TRBD2	.	TRBJ2-7	14	TRBV5-1	TGCGCCAGCAGCTTGCCTAGCGGGAGCTACGAGCAGTACTTC	CASSLPSGSYEQYF
.	.	TRBJ1-1	13	TRBV4-1	TGCGCCAGCAGCCAAGAAAGGGATTTCGGAGCTTTCTTT	CASSQERDFGAFF
.	once	TRBJ2-7	13	TRBV10-3	TGTGCCATCAGTGAGTCCGAGGGGTCCGAGCAGTACTTC	CAISESEGSEQYF
.	.	TRBJ2-7	14	TRBV11-2	TGTGCCAGCAGCTTCTCAGAGGGGCTGGACGAGCAGTACTTC	CASSFSEGLDEQYF
TRBD1	.	TRBJ1-2	14	TRBV5-1	TGCGCCAGCAGCCTGGGACAGGTGGCGAGTGGCTACACCTTC	CASSLGQVASGYTF
.	.	TRBJ2-7	15	TRBV10-1	TGCGCCAGCAGTCCAGACAGGATAATTTCCTACGAGCAGTACTTC	CASSPDRIISYEQYF
TRBD1	.	TRBJ2-7	12	TRBV5-1	TGCGCCAGCAGCTGGGACAGAGACGAGCAGTACTTC	CASSWDRDEQYF
TRBD1	.	TRBJ2-7	16	TRBV10-2	TGCGCCAGCAATCGCCGGACAGGGGTGGGGACCTACGAGCAGTACTTC	CASNRRTGVGTYEQYF